Listed below are T cell receptor beta chains from one sample, sequenced in a study of T cells in Graves' hyperthyroidism and ophthalmopathy. TCRdb re-derived calls from the multiplex PCR reads in MiXCR, one entry per CDR3 protein. The data hold around 600,000 distinct CDR3 sequences, with approximately 15% observed a single time. The sequencing sample was made of blood. These receptors originate from a young woman with Graves' ophthalmopathy. The CDR3 runs from the conserved cysteine through the conserved F or W. The order of the fields is clone size, D gene, J gene, V gene, CDR3 DNA, CDR3 protein. The D gene is left open where the match is weak. Clone sizes are given selectively: once, few, many, or a class where the clone is expanded.

many,TRBD1,TRBJ2-7,TRBV20-1,TGCAGTGCTAGAGACATTAAACAGGGGAGCGCCTACGAGCAGTACTTC,CSARDIKQGSAYEQYF
many,-,TRBJ2-1,TRBV7-2,TGTGCCAGCAGTTCTACCCTCCGGGGGCGCGACGAGTACAATGAGCAGTTCTTC,CASSSTLRGRDEYNEQFF
many,-,TRBJ2-5,TRBV12-3/TRBV12-4,TGTGCCAGCAGTTCGCGGGGTGGGGGGCAAGAGACCCAGTACTTC,CASSSRGGGQETQYF
many,TRBD2,TRBJ2-3,TRBV7-9,TGTGCCAGCAGCTTGCTAGCGGGAGATACAGATACGCAGTATTTT,CASSLLAGDTDTQYF
-,-,TRBJ1-2,TRBV19,TGTGCCAGTAGTATGGAAACACTACACGAGTCCATTAACTATGGCTACACCTTC,CASSMETLHESINYGYTF
many,-,TRBJ1-2,TRBV9,TGTGCCAGCAGCGTAGAGGGTACCTATGGCTACACCTTC,CASSVEGTYGYTF
many,TRBD2,TRBJ2-5,TRBV7-8,TGTGCCAGCAGCCCAGTGGGGCCTAGCGGGTTATACCAAGAGACCCAGTACTTC,CASSPVGPSGLYQETQYF
many,-,TRBJ2-7,TRBV11-2,TGTGCCAGCAGCTTAGACCCATACTCCTACGAGCAGTACTTC,CASSLDPYSYEQYF
many,TRBD2,TRBJ2-1,TRBV3-1,TGTGCCAGCAGCCAAGATCGCGGGAGCACCTACAATGAGCAGTTCTTC,CASSQDRGSTYNEQFF
many,-,TRBJ2-1,TRBV2,TGTGCCGGGAGGGACAAGTACAATGAGCAGTTCTTC,CAGRDKYNEQFF
many,TRBD2,TRBJ2-4,TRBV13,TGTGCCAGCAGCCCCCGTCGGACTAGCGGGAGTTACATTCAGTACTTC,CASSPRRTSGSYIQYF
many,-,TRBJ2-7,TRBV3-1,TGTGCCAGCAGCCAAGTTCCGGGGATTACCTACGAGCAGTACTTC,CASSQVPGITYEQYF
few,-,TRBJ2-7,TRBV3-1,TGTGCCAGCAGCCAAGAAGTCGGCCCCTACGAGCAGTACTTC,CASSQEVGPYEQYF
many,-,TRBJ2-1,TRBV14,TGTGCCAGCAGCCAAGATCACAGGGCTATCTACAATGAGCAGTTCTTC,CASSQDHRAIYNEQFF
many,TRBD1,TRBJ2-7,TRBV27,TGTGCCAGCTCTGTGGGGACAGGAGGGTCCGGGGGGCAGTACTTC,CASSVGTGGSGGQYF
few,-,TRBJ1-2,TRBV7-2,TGTGCCAGCAGCAAATCCCCCGGGGTAGGCTATGGCTACACCTTC,CASSKSPGVGYGYTF
many,TRBD1,TRBJ1-2,TRBV28,TGTGCCAGCAGTCTCCCGGGAGGACAGGGCTACGGCTACACCTTC,CASSLPGGQGYGYTF
many,-,TRBJ2-7,TRBV4-1,TGCGCCAGCAGCCAAGACAGGGGTGGTTGGTACGAGCAGTACTTC,CASSQDRGGWYEQYF
many,-,TRBJ1-6,TRBV18,TGTGCCAGCTCACCGCTCTCCTATAATTCACCCCTCCACTTT,CASSPLSYNSPLHF
few,TRBD2,TRBJ2-1,TRBV10-3,TGTGCCATCACTTTCCAGCGGGAGTCCAATGAGCAGTTCTTC,CAITFQRESNEQFF
many,-,TRBJ2-1,TRBV27,TGTGCCAGCAGCCCATCCCCTCTCTCCTACAATGAGCAGTTCTTC,CASSPSPLSYNEQFF
many,TRBD1,TRBJ1-1,TRBV3-1,TGTGCCAGCAGCCCCTATCGGACAGGTAAAAACACTGAAGCTTTCTTT,CASSPYRTGKNTEAFF
few,-,TRBJ1-6,TRBV6-6,TGTGCCAGCAGTTACGGGGGGTACAATTCACCCCTCCACTTT,CASSYGGYNSPLHF
few,TRBD1,TRBJ2-7,TRBV4-1,TGCGCCAGCAGCCAAGAGACAGGGGGCTGGCCTGGGTCCTCCTACGAGCAGTACTTC,CASSQETGGWPGSSYEQYF
-,TRBD2,TRBJ2-7,TRBV20-1,TGCAGTGCTAGGGCCATTGGACTAGCGGGACCGACTGACGAGCAGTACTTC,CSARAIGLAGPTDEQYF
many,-,TRBJ2-1,TRBV18,TGTGCCAGCTCTAACCAGGGGGGTATCTACAATGAGCAGTTCTTC,CASSNQGGIYNEQFF
-,-,TRBJ2-2,TRBV30,TGTGCCTGGATTCAGGGAGATAGGTATACCGGGGAGCTGTTTTTT,CAWIQGDRYTGELFF
many,TRBD2,TRBJ2-3,TRBV2,TGTGCCAGCAGTGACCGGGGACTAGCGGGAGGGCCGGATACGCAGTATTTT,CASSDRGLAGGPDTQYF
-,-,TRBJ2-2,TRBV6-5,TGTGCCAGCAGTTACTCAGATCCAATCCGGAGCACCGGGGAGCTGTTTTTT,CASSYSDPIRSTGELFF
many,-,TRBJ2-7,TRBV20-1,TGCAGTGCTGGAACCGACGAGCAGTACTTC,CSAGTDEQYF
-,-,TRBJ2-6,TRBV18,TGTGCCAGCTCACCACGAGGGGCCCGCAGCTCTGGGGCCAACGTCCTGACTTTC,CASSPRGARSSGANVLTF
many,TRBD2,TRBJ2-7,TRBV6-2/TRBV6-3,TGTGCCAGTTCTAAAGCTAGCGGGATCCGATTGCGGGAGCAGTACTTC,CASSKASGIRLREQYF
many,-,TRBJ1-5,TRBV30,TGTGCCTGGACCCCGGGGGTAGGCCAGCCCCAGCATTTT,CAWTPGVGQPQHF
few,-,TRBJ2-2,TRBV7-3,TGTGCCAGCAGCTTTATAAGACAGGGAGGCACCGGGGAGCTGTTTTTT,CASSFIRQGGTGELFF
many,TRBD1,TRBJ1-1,TRBV27,TGTGCCAGCAGTTTGCGACAGGGCATGAACACTGAAGCTTTCTTT,CASSLRQGMNTEAFF
many,-,TRBJ2-7,TRBV11-2,TGTGCCAGCAGCCAGACCACCCCGAACACCGAGCAGTACTTC,CASSQTTPNTEQYF
many,-,TRBJ1-1,TRBV2,TGTGCCAGAAGCCGTTTTAGGGTGAACACTGAAGCTTTCTTT,CARSRFRVNTEAFF
many,TRBD2,TRBJ2-3,TRBV10-3,TGTGCCATCAGTTTAACTAGCGGGGTCTCAGATACGCAGTATTTT,CAISLTSGVSDTQYF
many,-,TRBJ2-3,TRBV20-1,TGCAGTGCTAGAGAGCCCGGTAGCGGACGTAGTGATACGCAGTATTTT,CSAREPGSGRSDTQYF
many,TRBD1,TRBJ1-5,TRBV28,TGTGCCAGCAGCGACAGGGGGAGACGGCCCCAGCATTTT,CASSDRGRRPQHF
-,-,TRBJ1-2,TRBV6-5,TGTGCCAGCAGTTACTCGACGGCAGGGGTCGGCTACACCTTC,CASSYSTAGVGYTF
-,TRBD2,TRBJ2-3,TRBV5-8,TGTGCCAGCTCCTCCGGGACTAGCGGGAGGGGCGGCACAGATACGCAGTATTTT,CASSSGTSGRGGTDTQYF
-,TRBD1,TRBJ2-1,TRBV4-1,TGCGCCAGCAGCCAAGACACCGGGACAGGGGATTACAATGAGCAGTTCTTC,CASSQDTGTGDYNEQFF
-,-,TRBJ2-2,TRBV5-6,TGTGCCAGCAGCTTCATCCAGCAGGGGTGGACCGGGGAGCTGTTTTTT,CASSFIQQGWTGELFF
few,TRBD1,TRBJ2-1,TRBV19,TGTGCCAGTAGTATTGGGGCAGGGGGCAGGCATGAGCAGTTCTTC,CASSIGAGGRHEQFF
many,TRBD2,TRBJ2-5,TRBV28,TGTGCCACCGAAGGGGAGGGAGGGAGTGAGACCCAGTACTTC,CATEGEGGSETQYF
few,TRBD1,TRBJ2-3,TRBV24-1,TGTGCCACCAGTGCCACACAGGGGCCAGATACGCAGTATTTT,CATSATQGPDTQYF
-,-,TRBJ2-2,TRBV11-2,TGTGCCAGCAGCCCGGGGAGGTGGCAGGGGAACACCGGGGAGCTGTTTTTT,CASSPGRWQGNTGELFF
-,TRBD1,TRBJ1-3,TRBV29-1,TGCAGCGTTGAAAAGTCACAGGGGGCGAGGAACACCATATATTTT,CSVEKSQGARNTIYF
many,-,TRBJ2-6,TRBV7-6,TGTGCCAGCAGCCCCCTAAGGGGTTACTCTGGGGCCAACGTCCTGACTTTC,CASSPLRGYSGANVLTF
-,-,TRBJ2-3,TRBV20-1,TGCAGTGCTAGGTGGAGTACGCAGTATTTT,CSARWSTQYF
many,-,TRBJ2-5,TRBV6-1,TGTGCCAGCAGTCCCCCCGGCAGGGGAGGGACCCAGTACTTC,CASSPPGRGGTQYF
many,-,TRBJ2-1,TRBV7-2,TGTGCCAGCAGCTCCAATATCGGCAATGAGCAGTTCTTC,CASSSNIGNEQFF